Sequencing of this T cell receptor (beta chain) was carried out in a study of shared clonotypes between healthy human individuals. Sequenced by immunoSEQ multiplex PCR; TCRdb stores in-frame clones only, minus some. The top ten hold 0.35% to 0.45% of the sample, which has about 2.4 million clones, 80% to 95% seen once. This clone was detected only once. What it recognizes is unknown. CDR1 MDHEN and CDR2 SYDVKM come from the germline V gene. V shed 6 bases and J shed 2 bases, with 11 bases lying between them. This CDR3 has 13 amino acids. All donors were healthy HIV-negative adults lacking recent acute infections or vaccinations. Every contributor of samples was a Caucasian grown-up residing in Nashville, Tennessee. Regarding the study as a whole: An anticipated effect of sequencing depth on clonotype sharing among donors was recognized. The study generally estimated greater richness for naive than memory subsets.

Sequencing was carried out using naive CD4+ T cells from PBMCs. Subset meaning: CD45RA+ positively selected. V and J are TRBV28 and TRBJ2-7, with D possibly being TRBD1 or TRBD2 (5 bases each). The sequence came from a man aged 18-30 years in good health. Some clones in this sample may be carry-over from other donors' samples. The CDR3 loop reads CASSLGPTYEQYF. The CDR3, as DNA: TGTGCCAGCAGCCTGGGACCCACCTACGAGCAGTACTTC. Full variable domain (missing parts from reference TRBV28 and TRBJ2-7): DVKVTQSSRYLVKRTGEKVFLECVQDMDHENMFWYRQDPGLGLRLIYFSYDVKMKEKGDIPEGYSVSREKKERFSLILESASTNQTSMYLCASSLGPTYEQYFGPGTRLTVT.